This T cell receptor beta chain came from a study of OX40 agonist ivuxolimab in advanced cancers. Study as a whole: Three patients had partial responses: one hepatocellular carcinoma, two cutaneous melanoma. Study observations and caveats: Clonal expansion by week 6 occurred in CD4+ and CD8+ blood T cells (at 0.1 to 3.0 mg/kg). There were, on average, more expanded clones in CD8+ T cells than in CD4+.

Sequencing was performed with immunoSEQ multiplex PCR; in TCRdb, only in-frame clones are kept and a portion is missing. The sample gives roughly 36,000 clones, around 70% of which show up once; 15% to 25% is in the top ten. Germline CDR1 SNHLY, CDR2 FYNNEI. This CDR3 is 15 amino acids long. J was trimmed by 5 bases and V by 5 bases; bases with no gene match: 3. This clone occurred once. What it binds is unknown. Sequences were derived from CD4+ or CD8+ T cells sorted from blood, sampled in a trial of the OX40 agonist ivuxolimab. This TCR was recovered from an adult with an advanced solid tumor such as melanoma, head and neck, liver or kidney cancer. The chain joins TRBV2 to TRBJ2-3; TRBD2 aligns across 14 bases. The CDR3 nucleotides read TGTGCCAGCAGTCCGGGACTAGCGGGGGTAGATACGCAGTATTTT. Translated: CASSPGLAGVDTQYF.